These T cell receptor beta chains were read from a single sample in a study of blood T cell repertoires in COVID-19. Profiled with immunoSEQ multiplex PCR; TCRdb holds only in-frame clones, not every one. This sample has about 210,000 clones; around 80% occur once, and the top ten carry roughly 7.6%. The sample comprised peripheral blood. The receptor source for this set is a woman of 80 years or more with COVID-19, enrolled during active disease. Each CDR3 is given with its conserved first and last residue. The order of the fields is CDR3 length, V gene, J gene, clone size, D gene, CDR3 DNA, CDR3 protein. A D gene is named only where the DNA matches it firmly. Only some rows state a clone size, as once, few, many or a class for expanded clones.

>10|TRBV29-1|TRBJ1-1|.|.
TGCGTAGGGGGGGACACTGAAGCTTTCTTT
CVGGDTEAFF
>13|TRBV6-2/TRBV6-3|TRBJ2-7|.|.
TGTGCCAGCAGTTACTCGAGGGCACTCGAGCAGTACTTC
CASSYSRALEQYF
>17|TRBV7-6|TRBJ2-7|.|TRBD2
TGTGCCAGCAGCTTATCCCTCCCTAGCGGGATAGCCTACGAGCAGTACTTC
CASSLSLPSGIAYEQYF
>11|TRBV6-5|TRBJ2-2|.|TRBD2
TGTGCCACGGGGAGGGCCGGGGAGCTGTTTTTT
CATGRAGELFF
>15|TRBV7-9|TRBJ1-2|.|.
TGTGCCAGCAGCTTAGCCGCAGGGGAGGGCTATGGCTACACCTTC
CASSLAAGEGYGYTF
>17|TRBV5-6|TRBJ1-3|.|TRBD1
TGTGCCAGCAGCTTGGGCCCACAGGGGAGCTCTGGAAACACCATATATTTT
CASSLGPQGSSGNTIYF
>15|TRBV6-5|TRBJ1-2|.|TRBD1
TGTGCCAGCAGTCCGGGACAGACTTTTGGCTATGGCTACACCTTC
CASSPGQTFGYGYTF
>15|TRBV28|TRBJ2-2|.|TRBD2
TGTGCCAGCAGCAAGCCGGGACTAGCCCCCGGGGAGCTGTTTTTT
CASSKPGLAPGELFF
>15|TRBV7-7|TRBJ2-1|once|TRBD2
TGTGCTAGCAGCACCGGGACTATCTCCTACAATGAGCAGTTCTTC
CASSTGTISYNEQFF
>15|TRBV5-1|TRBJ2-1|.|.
TGCGCCAGCAGCTTGCGGCAGAGAGGAGACAATGAGCAGTTCTTC
CASSLRQRGDNEQFF
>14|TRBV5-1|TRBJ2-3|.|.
TGCGCCAGCAGTCTAAATGGGGGCGGAGATACGCAGTATTTT
CASSLNGGGDTQYF
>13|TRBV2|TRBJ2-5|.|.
TGTGCCAGCAAGACAGGCCTCCGAGAGACCCAGTACTTC
CASKTGLRETQYF
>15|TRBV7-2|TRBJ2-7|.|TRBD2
TGTGCCAGCAGTAAGAGCGGGGGGGCGGGCTACGAGCAGTACTTC
CASSKSGGAGYEQYF
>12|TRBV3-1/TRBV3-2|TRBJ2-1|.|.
TGTGCCAGCAGCCTTAAGGACTACTGGCAGTTCTTC
CASSLKDYWQFF
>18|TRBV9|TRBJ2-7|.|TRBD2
TGTGCCAGCAGCGTCGAACCCGGTCGAGCGGGAGGGCGGTCCGAGCAGTACTTC
CASSVEPGRAGGRSEQYF
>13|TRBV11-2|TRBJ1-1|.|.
TGTGCCAGCAGCTTAGTAGAGAACACTGAAGCTTTCTTT
CASSLVENTEAFF
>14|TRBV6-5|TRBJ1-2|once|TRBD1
TGTGCCAGCAGGCGACAGGGAACCAACTATGGCTACACCTTC
CASRRQGTNYGYTF
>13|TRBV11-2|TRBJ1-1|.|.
TGTGCCAGCAGCTTAGTTCTTGGAGGCGGAGCTTTCTTT
CASSLVLGGGAFF
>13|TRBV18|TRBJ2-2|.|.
TGTGCCAGCTCACTGCGTAGCACCGGGGAGCTGTTTTTT
CASSLRSTGELFF
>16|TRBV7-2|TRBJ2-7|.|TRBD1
TGTGCCAGCTGGGAGGTGGTGGGACAGGGGGCTTCCGAGCAGTACTTC
CASWEVVGQGASEQYF
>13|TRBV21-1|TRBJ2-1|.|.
TGTGCCAGCAACTACAAGTCAGGGGCGGAGCAGTTCTTC
CASNYKSGAEQFF
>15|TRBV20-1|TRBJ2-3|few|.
TGCAGTGCTAGTCCCCCCATCCCCAGCACAGATACGCAGTATTTT
CSASPPIPSTDTQYF
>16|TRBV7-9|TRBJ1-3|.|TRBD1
TGTGCCAGCAGCTCCCCCGACAGGGCATCTGGAAACACCATATATTTT
CASSSPDRASGNTIYF
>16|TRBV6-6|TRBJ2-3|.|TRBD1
TGTGCCAGCAGTCCTCTACAGGGGGCGCGCGCAGATACGCAGTATTTT
CASSPLQGARADTQYF
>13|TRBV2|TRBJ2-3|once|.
TGTGCCAGCACAGTGGCTCGCACAGATACGCAGTATTTT
CASTVARTDTQYF
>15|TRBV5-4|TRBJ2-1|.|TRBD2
TGTGCCAGCAGCTTGGGGGGAGGGCCGGGCAATGAGCAGTTCTTC
CASSLGGGPGNEQFF
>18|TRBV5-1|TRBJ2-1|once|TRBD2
TGCGCCAGCAGCTTGGGTTCGGCGGGAGGCAGCTCCTACAATGAGCAGTTCTTC
CASSLGSAGGSSYNEQFF
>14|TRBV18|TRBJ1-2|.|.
TGTGCCAGCTCCCTTACGGGGGGCGATAATGGCTACACCTTC
CASSLTGGDNGYTF